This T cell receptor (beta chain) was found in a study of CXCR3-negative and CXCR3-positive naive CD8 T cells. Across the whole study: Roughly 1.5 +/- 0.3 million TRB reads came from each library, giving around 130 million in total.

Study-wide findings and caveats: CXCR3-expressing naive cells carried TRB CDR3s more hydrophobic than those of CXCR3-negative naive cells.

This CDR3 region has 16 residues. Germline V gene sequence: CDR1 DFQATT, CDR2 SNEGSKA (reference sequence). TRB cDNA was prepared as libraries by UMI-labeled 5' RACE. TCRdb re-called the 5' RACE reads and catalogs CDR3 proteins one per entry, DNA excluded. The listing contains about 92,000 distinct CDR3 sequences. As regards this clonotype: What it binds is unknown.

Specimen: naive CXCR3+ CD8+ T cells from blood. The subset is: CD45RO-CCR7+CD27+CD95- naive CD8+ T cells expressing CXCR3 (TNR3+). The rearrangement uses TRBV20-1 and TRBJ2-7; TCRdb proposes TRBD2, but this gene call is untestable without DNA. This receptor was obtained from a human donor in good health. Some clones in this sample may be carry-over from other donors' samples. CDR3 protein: CSARDQNSGDSYEQYF.